The 29 T cell receptor beta chains below all came from one sample that was sequenced in a study of blood T cells in healthy people across ages. A sample-barcoded 5' primer and a J-beta primer mix were used in a second PCR of roughly 6 to 12 cycles. MiXCR was run by TCRdb on the 5' RACE reads, yielding one entry per CDR3 protein. The profile covers some 760,000 distinct CDR3 sequences, with 25% appearing a single time and under 9.5% taken by the ten largest. These data were also reused for a study on T cells of mothers and their children.

Sequencing was done on a sample of blood. These receptors all stem from a boy between 5 and 17 years old in good health.

The sample holds a few counts of this clonotype. This chain connects TRBV20-1 to TRBJ1-1; no clear D. The CDR3 length is 13 residues. Trimming removed 4 bases at V and 4 bases at J, with 13 bases between. From germline, CDR1 is DFQATT and CDR2 SNEGSKA (reference sequence). CDR3 sequence: CSAKKYGATEAFF. The CDR3 coding sequence is TGCAGTGCTAAAAAATACGGAGCCACTGAAGCTTTCTTT.

This clonotype was observed a handful of times. V is TRBV7-9 and J is TRBJ2-7; no firm D call. Germline loops: CDR1 SEHNR, CDR2 FQNEAQ (reference sequence). The V gene lost 3 bases and the J gene lost 6 bases, with 9 bases spanning the gap. The CDR3 is 12 amino acids. The chain's CDR3 is CASSFADPEQYF. DNA of the CDR3: TGTGCCAGCAGCTTCGCCGACCCCGAGCAGTACTTC.

There are a few counts of this clonotype. The chain links TRBV7-9 to TRBJ2-7; D is unresolved. The CDR3 is 13 residues long. From germline, CDR1 is SEHNR and CDR2 FQNEAQ (reference sequence). Trimming left V 5 bases short and J 4 bases short, with 12 bases between. This chain's CDR3 is CASSTSMDYEQYF. The CDR3 nucleotides read TGTGCCAGCAGCACGAGCATGGATTACGAGCAGTACTTC.

This clonotype was seen a few times. This chain uses TRBV29-1 with TRBJ2-3, with D perhaps matching TRBD1 (5 bases). The CDR3 is 13 residues long. Germline CDR1 SQVTM, CDR2 ANQGSEA. Trimming took 4 bases from V and 2 from J, leaving 10 bases between them. The CDR3 sequence is CSVGQHLTDTQYF. CDR3 bases: TGCAGCGTTGGACAGCATCTCACAGATACGCAGTATTTT.

Only one count was recorded for this clonotype. The chain combines TRBV29-1 with TRBJ2-7, with D perhaps matching TRBD1 or TRBD2 (6 bases each). From germline, CDR1 is SQVTM and CDR2 ANQGSEA. This CDR3 is 13 amino acids long. Trimming removed 6 bases at V and 6 bases at J, with 18 bases between. CDR3 residues: CSVAGAQGGEQYF. The CDR3 DNA reads as TGCAGCGTCGCAGGGGCACAGGGAGGCGAGCAGTACTTC.

The gene calls are TRBV20-1 and TRBJ2-1; tentatively, D is TRBD2 (5 bases). Germline CDR1 DFQATT, CDR2 SNEGSKA (reference sequence). Trimming stripped 5 bases from V and 6 bases from J, with 11 bases between. The CDR3 runs 12 residues. This chain's CDR3 is CSAEDFLNEQFF. The CDR3, as DNA: TGCAGTGCTGAGGACTTCCTCAATGAGCAGTTCTTC.

This clonotype appeared a few times. The V call is TRBV20-1, the J call TRBJ2-5, with D unresolved. TRBJ2-7 explains the end of the DNA better; the J call may be wrong. This CDR3 comprises 14 residues. Per germline, CDR1 DFQATT and CDR2 SNEGSKA (reference sequence). For the CDR3, the DNA is TGCAGTGCTAGGTTGTCTACCCAGACCTACGAGCAGTACTTC. Amino acids: CSARLSTQTYEQYF.

The rearrangement uses TRBV29-1 and TRBJ2-3, with 7 bases aligning to TRBD1. This CDR3 region has 14 residues. J was trimmed by 1 base and V by 6 bases; bases with no gene match: 7. The V gene's germline CDR1 is SQVTM and CDR2 ANQGSEA. The DNA for the CDR3 is TGCAGCGTCAAGACAGGGAGAGGCACAGATACGCAGTATTTT. It encodes CSVKTGRGTDTQYF.

A few counts support this clonotype. The V and J genes are TRBV5-1 and TRBJ2-1; D is perhaps TRBD1 (7 bases). CDR3 length: 16 residues. CDR1 and CDR2 from the germline V gene are SGHRS and YFSETQ. Trimming removed 4 bases from V and 2 bases from J, with 16 bases in between. CDR3 DNA sequence: TGCGCCAGCAGCCTACAGGGGTTAGCGGCCTACAATGAGCAGTTCTTC. It codes for CASSLQGLAAYNEQFF.

In its sample, this clonotype was seen a few times. The chain employs TRBV20-1 and TRBJ2-5, with D possibly matching TRBD2 (6 bases). Germline V gene lookup returns CDR1 DFQATT and CDR2 SNEGSKA (reference sequence). Deletions cut 5 bases from V and 3 bases from J, with 10 bases between. This CDR3 contains 12 residues. In nucleotides, the CDR3 is TGCAGTGCTGTAGCGGTGGAAGAGACCCAGTACTTC. It encodes CSAVAVEETQYF.

This clonotype showed up just a few times. The chain uses TRBV6-6 and TRBJ2-1; 7 bases are shared with TRBD1. The assigned J gene may be wrong: the sequence end matches TRBJ2-5 better. Looked up from germline, CDR1 is MNHNY and CDR2 is SVGAGI (reference sequence). The CDR3 runs to 14 residues. In DNA form, the CDR3 reads TGTGCCAGCAGCCCGGGACAGACAATAGAGACCCAGTACTTC. Protein product: CASSPGQTIETQYF.

The table lists this clonotype with a few counts. The V gene is TRBV7-2, the J gene TRBJ1-2; 10 bases match TRBD1. Germline assignment: CDR1 SGHTA and CDR2 FQGNSA. The CDR3 consists of 16 residues. Unmatched junction bases numbered 13, after V lost 4 bases and J lost 8 bases. This CDR3 is CASSSRQGAREGGYTF. The CDR3 DNA reads TGTGCCAGCAGCTCGCGACAGGGGGCGCGTGAGGGGGGCTACACCTTC.

This clonotype showed up just a few times. The chain employs TRBV12-3 or TRBV12-4 and TRBJ1-1; D remains unclear. Trimming removed 6 bases from V and 8 bases from J, with 13 bases in between. CDR3 length equals 12 residues. CDR3 bases: TGTGCCAGCAGCTTTAACGGTCGGGAAGCTTTCTTT. As protein: CASSFNGREAFF.

Only a few counts were recorded for this clonotype. V is TRBV7-2 and J is TRBJ2-2; tentatively, D is TRBD1 (5 bases). The CDR3 has 16 residues. V gave up 2 bases and J gave up 0 bases, with 10 bases separating them. Germline CDR1 SGHTA, CDR2 FQGNSA. CDR3 nucleotide sequence: TGTGCCAGCAGCTTAACGATAGGGGCGAACACCGGGGAGCTGTTTTTT. The encoded protein is CASSLTIGANTGELFF.

This clonotype was detected once. This chain's CDR3 is CAISERESTEAFF. CDR3 bases: TGTGCCATCAGTGAAAGGGAAAGCACTGAAGCTTTCTTT. The rearrangement joins TRBV10-3 to TRBJ1-1; D is ambiguous. Germline assignment: CDR1 ENHRY and CDR2 SYGVKD. V dropped 3 bases and J dropped 4 bases, with 9 bases sitting between them. The CDR3 is 13 residues long.

Concerning this clonotype itself: At one of its ends the junction is not consistent with the germline gene, which may arise from a read error. Written as DNA, the CDR3 is TGTGCCGGCAGCTTGGGGGAGGCGGAGACCCAGTACTTC. Amino acid sequence: CAGSLGEAETQYF. The V call is TRBV7-3, the J call TRBJ2-5; maybe TRBD2 (6 bases). The CDR3 covers 13 residues. CDR1 and CDR2 (germline): SGHTA, FQGTGA. Looking up the rest from reference TRBV7-3 and TRBJ2-5 gives the full variable domain: GAGVSQTPSNKVTEKGKYVELRCDPISGHTALYWYRQSLGQGPEFLIYFQGTGAADDSGLPNDRFFAVRPEGSVSTLKIQRTERGDSAVYLCAGSLGEAETQYFGPGTRLLVL.

This clonotype has more than one count but fewer than ten. This chain links TRBV7-4 with TRBJ1-2; D unresolved. Germline V gives CDR1 SGHVT, CDR2 SQSDAQ. With 2 bases removed from V and 2 bases from J, the gap between germline ends came to 12 bases. The CDR3 is 15 amino acids. The CDR3 reads CASSLYVGSNYGYTF. The CDR3 DNA follows: TGTGCCAGCAGCTTATACGTGGGCAGCAACTATGGCTACACCTTC.

This rearrangement joins TRBV12-3 or TRBV12-4 to TRBJ2-5; 11 positions match TRBD2. With 1 base clipped from V and 4 bases from J, the junction kept 8 bases outside the gene matches. CDR3 length: 17 amino acids. CDR3 sequence reads: CASSLEGSGRAGETQYF. The DNA of the CDR3 is TGTGCCAGCAGTTTAGAGGGTAGCGGGAGGGCCGGAGAGACCCAGTACTTC.

About this clonotype itself: One end of the junction does not line up with germline, which may come from a read error. The V call is TRBV6-2 or TRBV6-3, the J call TRBJ2-3; D is uncertain. CDR1 MNHEY and CDR2 SVGEGT come from the germline V gene. This CDR3 comprises 15 residues. The CDR3 loop reads CAGSVITSSTDTQYF. The CDR3 nucleotides read TGTGCCGGCAGTGTCATAACCTCTAGCACAGATACGCAGTATTTT.

This clonotype was seen a few times. In DNA form, the CDR3 reads TGTGCCAGCAGCTTAGTGGGGCAGGGCAGGGACAATGAGCAGTTCTTC. Translating it yields CASSLVGQGRDNEQFF. The genes are TRBV7-2 and TRBJ2-1; possible D gene TRBD1, 5 bases. Looked up from germline, CDR1 is SGHTA and CDR2 is FQGNSA. With 1 base removed from V and 5 bases from J, the gap between germline ends came to 15 bases. The CDR3 runs to 16 residues.

In its sample, this clonotype was seen a few times. This rearrangement joins TRBV28 to TRBJ2-1; 8 bases line up with TRBD2. The J call could be wrong; TRBJ2-7 is a better fit for the DNA end. The CDR3 spans 14 residues. Germline V gene lookup returns CDR1 MDHEN and CDR2 SYDVKM. CDR3 coding DNA: TGTGCCAGCAGTACGAGCGGGAGCGCCCACGAGCAGTACTTC. Residues: CASSTSGSAHEQYF.

This clonotype showed up many times. The gene calls are TRBV20-1 and TRBJ2-7, with no clear D. CDR1 and CDR2 (germline): DFQATT, SNEGSKA (reference sequence). The CDR3 loop spans 12 amino acids. Trimming shortened V by 0 bases and J by 4 bases, and 7 bases separated the two germline ends. This chain's CDR3 is CSARESEYEQYF. In DNA form, the CDR3 reads TGCAGTGCTAGAGAATCCGAATACGAGCAGTACTTC.

The chain joins TRBV4-2 to TRBJ2-7, with 10 bases lining up with TRBD1. V dropped 0 bases and J dropped 7; count of bases not matched to a gene: 12. The germline V gene has CDR1 LGHNA and CDR2 YNFKEQ. This CDR3 spans 17 amino acids. As DNA, the CDR3 is TGTGCCAGCAGCCAAGATGGGGTAGGACAGGGGGGGGAAGAGCAGTACTTC. Encoded protein: CASSQDGVGQGGEEQYF.

This clonotype appeared a few times. The junction differs from germline at one of its ends, possibly a read error. For the CDR3, the DNA is TGTGCCAGCAGCCACGGGGGAGACCCCTACGAGCTGTACTTC. It is translated as CASSHGGDPYELYF. The J gene is TRBJ2-7, the V gene TRBV7-9; perhaps TRBD2 as D (6 bases). The CDR3 has 14 amino acids. In germline, CDR1 is SEHNR, CDR2 FQNEAQ (reference sequence).

The gene calls are TRBV7-2 and TRBJ2-7; 7 nucleotides match TRBD1. V dropped 1 base and J dropped 4; count of bases not matched to a gene: 10. Germline values: CDR1 SGHTA, CDR2 FQGNSA. The length of the CDR3 is 16 residues. The CDR3 is CASSLVSDRMAYEQYF. DNA of the CDR3: TGTGCCAGCAGCTTAGTTTCGGACAGGATGGCTTACGAGCAGTACTTC.

The V and J genes are TRBV3-1 and TRBJ2-7; the match to TRBD2 covers 7 bases. With 1 base clipped from V and 2 bases from J, the junction kept 5 bases outside the gene matches. The CDR3 runs 15 residues. Germline V gene data show CDR1 as LGHDT and CDR2 as YNNKEL (reference sequence). The DNA for the CDR3 is TGTGCCAGCAGCCAAGCCCGGGACTACACCTACGAGCAGTACTTC. Encoded protein: CASSQARDYTYEQYF.

This chain links TRBV25-1 with TRBJ2-5, with D unclear. The CDR3 length is 11 residues. Trimming shortened V by 11 bases and J by 5 bases, and 12 bases separated the two germline ends. Germline lookup yields CDR1 MGHDK and CDR2 SYGVNS. The chain's CDR3 is CALLVGETQYF. CDR3 bases: TGTGCCTTGCTGGTCGGGGAGACCCAGTACTTC.

This clonotype was seen at least ten times. The chain combines TRBV14 with TRBJ2-7; 8 nucleotides match TRBD1. The CDR3 consists of 15 residues. Germline values: CDR1 SGHDN, CDR2 FVKESK. Unmatched junction bases numbered 10, after V lost 4 bases and J lost 5 bases. DNA of the CDR3: TGTGCCAGCAGCCCGGGGACAGGCGTTCGTAACGAGCAGTACTTC. Its translation is CASSPGTGVRNEQYF.

This clonotype has only a few counts. The V call is TRBV18, the J call TRBJ1-1; D is unresolved. The V end was cut by 3 bases, the J end by 13 bases, with 18 bases between. Germline V lookup: CDR1 KGHSH, CDR2 LQKENI. CDR3 size: 13 residues. The CDR3 coding sequence is TGTGCCAGCTCACCGCCTACCGGGAAGTGGGGTTTCTTT. Translating it yields CASSPPTGKWGFF. The full variable domain, its missing parts supplied by reference TRBV18 and TRBJ1-1, is NAGVMQNPRHLVRRRGQEARLRCSPMKGHSHVYWYRQLPEEGLKFMVYLQKENIIDESGMPKERFSAEFPKEGPSILRIQQVVRGDSAAYFCASSPPTGKWGFFGQGTRLTVV.